Below, one T cell receptor (beta chain) is given with its context. The target antigen is unknown. The data belong to a study of cytomegalovirus exposure and HLA in healthy donors. Study-level findings and limits: In an earlier analysis, productive rearrangement rates for most beta V segments clustered near 87% or 30%. Common viral pathogens seemed to be connected with several of the most significant clusters, according to a later analysis.

The primer mix had 60 Vbeta and 13 Jbeta primers. The data were produced by immunoSEQ multiplex PCR, yet TCRdb's version contains in-frame clones alone and is incomplete. This table holds around 170,000 clones, approximately 84% found once. Germline-derived CDR1 and CDR2 are SGHTA and FQGTGA. With 0 bases clipped from V and 5 bases from J, the junction kept 9 bases outside the gene matches. The CDR3 sequence is 17 residues long. The clonotype was recovered from a woman aged 45-60 years in good health and CMV-seropositive. J is TRBJ2-5 and V is TRBV7-3; 10 positions match TRBD2. The source material was PBMCs. CDR3 DNA sequence: TGTGCCAGCAGCTTAACGGGGGGAGCGGGGGGGCGGGAGACCCAGTACTTC. Translating gives CASSLTGGAGGRETQYF.